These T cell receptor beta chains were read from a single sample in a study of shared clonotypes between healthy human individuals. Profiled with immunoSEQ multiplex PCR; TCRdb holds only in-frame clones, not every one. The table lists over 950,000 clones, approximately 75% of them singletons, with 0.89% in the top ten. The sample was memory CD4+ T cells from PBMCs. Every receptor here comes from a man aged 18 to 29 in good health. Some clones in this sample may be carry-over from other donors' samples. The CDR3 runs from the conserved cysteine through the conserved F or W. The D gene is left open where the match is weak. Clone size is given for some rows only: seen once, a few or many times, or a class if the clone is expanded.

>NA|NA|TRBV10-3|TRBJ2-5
CAISPHGSDQETQYF
TGTGCCATCAGTCCACACGGGAGCGACCAAGAGACCCAGTACTTC
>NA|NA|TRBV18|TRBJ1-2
CASSPPAGRNYGYTF
TGTGCCAGCTCACCACCTGCGGGACGGAACTATGGCTACACCTTC
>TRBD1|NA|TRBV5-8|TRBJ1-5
CASSSNSGQVSNQPQHF
TGTGCCAGCAGCTCAAACTCTGGACAGGTTAGCAATCAGCCCCAGCATTTT
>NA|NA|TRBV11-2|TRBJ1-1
CASSLGQTVTTEAFF
TGTGCCAGCAGCTTAGGCCAGACAGTTACCACTGAAGCTTTCTTT
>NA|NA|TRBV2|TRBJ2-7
CASSEQDAYEQYF
TGTGCCAGCAGTGAACAGGATGCCTACGAGCAGTACTTC
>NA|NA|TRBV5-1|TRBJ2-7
CASSLVVGEQYF
TGCGCCAGCAGCTTGGTGGTGGGCGAGCAGTACTTC
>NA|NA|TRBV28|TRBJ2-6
CATALIGRPGANVLTF
TGTGCCACCGCTCTGATTGGGCGACCTGGGGCCAACGTCCTGACTTTC
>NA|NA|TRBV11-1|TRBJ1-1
CASSLMGTGTEAFF
TGTGCCAGCAGCTTAATGGGGACGGGCACTGAAGCTTTCTTT
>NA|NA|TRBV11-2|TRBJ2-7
CASSLSSASVYNEQYF
TGTGCCAGCAGCTTGTCATCTGCAAGCGTTTACAACGAGCAGTACTTC
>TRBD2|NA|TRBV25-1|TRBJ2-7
CASSHGRAIWDYEQHF
TGTGCCAGCAGTCACGGGAGGGCTATCTGGGACTACGAGCAGCACTTC
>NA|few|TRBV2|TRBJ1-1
CASSGQVNTEAFF
TGTGCCAGCAGTGGACAGGTGAACACTGAAGCTTTCTTT
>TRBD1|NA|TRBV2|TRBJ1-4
CASRRTGGGSEKLFF
TGTGCCAGCAGACGTACAGGGGGCGGGAGTGAAAAACTGTTTTTT
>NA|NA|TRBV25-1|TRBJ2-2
CASSELLGGQWNTGELFF
TGTGCCAGCAGTGAATTGTTAGGGGGACAATGGAACACCGGGGAGCTGTTTTTT
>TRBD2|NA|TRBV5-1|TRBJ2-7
CASSSTAGTSYEQYF
TGCGCCAGCAGTAGCACGGCCGGGACTAGCTACGAGCAGTACTTC
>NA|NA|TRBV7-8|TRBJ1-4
CASSSDRPPNEKLFF
TGTGCCAGCAGCTCAGACAGGCCTCCTAATGAAAAACTGTTTTTT
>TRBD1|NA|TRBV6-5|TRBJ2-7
CASSPTGGLYEQYF
TGTGCCAGCAGTCCGACAGGGGGGCTCTACGAGCAGTACTTC
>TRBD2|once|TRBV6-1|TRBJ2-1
CASSEELAEYNEQFF
TGTGCCAGCTCCGAGGAGCTAGCGGAGTACAATGAGCAGTTCTTC
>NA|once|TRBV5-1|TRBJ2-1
CASSLGQNRNEQFF
TGCGCCAGCAGCTTGGGCCAGAACAGAAATGAGCAGTTCTTC
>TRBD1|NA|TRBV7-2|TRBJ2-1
CASSLAKPGQGSSYNEQFF
TGTGCCAGCAGCTTAGCGAAACCGGGACAGGGGAGCTCCTACAATGAGCAGTTCTTC
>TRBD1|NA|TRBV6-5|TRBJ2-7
CASSQTGGAYEQYF
TGTGCCAGCAGCCAGACAGGGGGCGCCTACGAGCAGTACTTC